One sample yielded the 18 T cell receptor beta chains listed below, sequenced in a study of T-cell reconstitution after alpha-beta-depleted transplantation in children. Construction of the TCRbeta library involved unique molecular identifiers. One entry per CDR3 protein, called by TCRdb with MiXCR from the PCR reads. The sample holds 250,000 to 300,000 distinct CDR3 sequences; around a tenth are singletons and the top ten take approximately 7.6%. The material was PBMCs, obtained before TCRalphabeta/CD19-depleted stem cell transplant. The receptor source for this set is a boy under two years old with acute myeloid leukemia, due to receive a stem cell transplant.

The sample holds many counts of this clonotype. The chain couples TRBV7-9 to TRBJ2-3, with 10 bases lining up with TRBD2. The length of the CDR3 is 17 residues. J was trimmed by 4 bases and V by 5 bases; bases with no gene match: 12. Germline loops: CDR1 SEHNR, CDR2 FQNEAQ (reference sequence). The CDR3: CASSPTQLAGRADTQYF. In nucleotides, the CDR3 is TGTGCCAGCAGCCCCACCCAACTAGCGGGGAGGGCAGATACGCAGTATTTT.

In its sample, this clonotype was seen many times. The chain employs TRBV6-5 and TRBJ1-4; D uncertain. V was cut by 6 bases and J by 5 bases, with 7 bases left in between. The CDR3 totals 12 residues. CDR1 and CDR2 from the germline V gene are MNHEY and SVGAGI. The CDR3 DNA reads TGTGCCAGCAGCGACGCCAATGAAAAACTGTTTTTT. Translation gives CASSDANEKLFF.

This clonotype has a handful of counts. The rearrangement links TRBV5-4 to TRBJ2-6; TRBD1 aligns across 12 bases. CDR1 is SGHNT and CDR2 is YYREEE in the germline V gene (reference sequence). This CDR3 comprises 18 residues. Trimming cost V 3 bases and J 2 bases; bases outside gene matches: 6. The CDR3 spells CASSYTGTGGTGANVLTF. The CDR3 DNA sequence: TGTGCCAGCAGCTACACCGGGACAGGGGGCACTGGGGCCAACGTCCTGACTTTC.

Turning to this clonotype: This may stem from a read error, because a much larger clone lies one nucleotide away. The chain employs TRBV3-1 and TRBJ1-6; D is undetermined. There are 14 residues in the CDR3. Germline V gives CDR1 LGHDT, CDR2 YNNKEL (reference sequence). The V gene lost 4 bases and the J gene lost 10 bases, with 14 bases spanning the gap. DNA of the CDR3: TGTGCCAGCAGCCGAAACCGGGTAGAGTCACCCCTCCACTTT. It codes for CASSRNRVESPLHF.

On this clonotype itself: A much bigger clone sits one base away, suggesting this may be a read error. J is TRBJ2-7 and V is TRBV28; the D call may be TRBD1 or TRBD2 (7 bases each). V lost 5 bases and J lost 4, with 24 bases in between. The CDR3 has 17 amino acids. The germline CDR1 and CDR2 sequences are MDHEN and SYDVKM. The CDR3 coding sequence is TGTGCCAGCAGTCTCAAGGAGGGGGCTAGCGGCAGTTACGAGCAGTACTTC. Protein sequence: CASSLKEGASGSYEQYF.

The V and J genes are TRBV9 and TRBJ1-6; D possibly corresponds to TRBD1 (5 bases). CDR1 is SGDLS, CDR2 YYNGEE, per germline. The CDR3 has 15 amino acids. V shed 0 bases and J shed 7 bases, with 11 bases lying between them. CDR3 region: CASSVGWGENSPLHF. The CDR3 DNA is TGTGCCAGCAGCGTAGGGTGGGGGGAGAATTCACCCCTCCACTTT.

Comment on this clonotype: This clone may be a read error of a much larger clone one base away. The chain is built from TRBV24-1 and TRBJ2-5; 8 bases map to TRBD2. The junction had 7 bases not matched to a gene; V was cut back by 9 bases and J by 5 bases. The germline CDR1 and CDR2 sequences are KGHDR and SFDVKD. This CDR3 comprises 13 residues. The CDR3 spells CATSLAAAETQYF. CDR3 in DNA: TGTGCCACCTCACTAGCGGCAGCGGAGACCCAGTACTTC.

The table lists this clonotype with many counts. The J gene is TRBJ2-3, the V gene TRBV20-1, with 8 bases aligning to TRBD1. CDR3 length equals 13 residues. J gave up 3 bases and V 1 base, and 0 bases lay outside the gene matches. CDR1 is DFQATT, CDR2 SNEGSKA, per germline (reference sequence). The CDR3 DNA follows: TGCAGTGCTAGAGGACAGGGGACAGATACGCAGTATTTT. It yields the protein CSARGQGTDTQYF.

CDR3 region: CASSQDVVAYEQYF. The CDR3 DNA sequence: TGCGCCAGCAGCCAAGATGTCGTTGCCTACGAGCAGTACTTC. This chain links TRBV4-3 with TRBJ2-7; D not certain. The CDR3 contains 14 residues. Trimming shortened V by 0 bases and J by 2 bases, and 8 bases separated the two germline ends. The germline V gene has CDR1 LGHNA and CDR2 YSLEER.

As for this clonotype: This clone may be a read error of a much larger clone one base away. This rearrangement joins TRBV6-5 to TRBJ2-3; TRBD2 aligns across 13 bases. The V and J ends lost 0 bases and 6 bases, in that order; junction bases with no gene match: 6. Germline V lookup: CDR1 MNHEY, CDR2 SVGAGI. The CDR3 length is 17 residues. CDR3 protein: CASSYSGTSGAADTQYF. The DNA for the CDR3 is TGTGCCAGCAGTTACTCGGGGACTAGCGGGGCCGCTGATACGCAGTATTTT.

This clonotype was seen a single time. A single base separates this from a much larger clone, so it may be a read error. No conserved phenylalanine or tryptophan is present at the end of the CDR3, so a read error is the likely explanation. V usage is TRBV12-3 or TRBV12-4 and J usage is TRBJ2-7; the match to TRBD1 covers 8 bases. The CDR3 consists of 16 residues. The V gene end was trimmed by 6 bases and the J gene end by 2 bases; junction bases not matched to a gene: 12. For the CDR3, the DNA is TGTGCCAGCAGCAATGGACAGGGAGGCTTGACCTACGAGCAGTACTCC. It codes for CASSNGQGGLTYEQYS.

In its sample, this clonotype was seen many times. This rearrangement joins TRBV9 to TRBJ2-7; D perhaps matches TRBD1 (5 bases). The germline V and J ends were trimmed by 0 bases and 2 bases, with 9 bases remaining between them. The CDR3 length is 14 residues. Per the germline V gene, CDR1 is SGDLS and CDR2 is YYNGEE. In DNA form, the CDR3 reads TGTGCCAGCAGCGTAGAAGACAGCCCCTACGAGCAGTACTTC. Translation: CASSVEDSPYEQYF.

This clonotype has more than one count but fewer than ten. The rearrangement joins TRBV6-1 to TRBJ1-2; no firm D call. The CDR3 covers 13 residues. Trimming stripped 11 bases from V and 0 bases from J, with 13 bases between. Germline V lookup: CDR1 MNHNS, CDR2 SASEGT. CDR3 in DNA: TGTGCCGTCGTCCGGGGTTCTAACTATGGCTACACCTTC. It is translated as CAVVRGSNYGYTF.

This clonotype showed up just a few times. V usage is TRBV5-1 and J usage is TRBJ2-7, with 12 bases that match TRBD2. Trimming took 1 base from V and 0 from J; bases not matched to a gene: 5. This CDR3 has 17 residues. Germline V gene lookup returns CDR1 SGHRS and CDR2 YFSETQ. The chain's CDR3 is CASSLFASGGASYEQYF. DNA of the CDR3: TGCGCCAGCAGCTTGTTCGCTAGCGGGGGGGCCTCCTACGAGCAGTACTTC.

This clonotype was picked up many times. This CDR3 is CASSPPGREQFF. DNA for the CDR3: TGTGCCAGCAGCCCTCCCGGACGGGAGCAGTTCTTC. J is TRBJ2-1 and V is TRBV12-3 or TRBV12-4; D ambiguous. V was trimmed by 6 bases and J by 10 bases, leaving 13 bases between them. The CDR3 is 12 residues long.

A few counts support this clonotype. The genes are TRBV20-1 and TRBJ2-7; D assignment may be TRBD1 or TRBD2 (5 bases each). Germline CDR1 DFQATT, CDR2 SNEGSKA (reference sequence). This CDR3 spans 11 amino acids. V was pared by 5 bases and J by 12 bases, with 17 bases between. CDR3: CSAQMGDRWYF. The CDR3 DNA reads TGCAGTGCTCAAATGGGGGACCGCTGGTACTTC.

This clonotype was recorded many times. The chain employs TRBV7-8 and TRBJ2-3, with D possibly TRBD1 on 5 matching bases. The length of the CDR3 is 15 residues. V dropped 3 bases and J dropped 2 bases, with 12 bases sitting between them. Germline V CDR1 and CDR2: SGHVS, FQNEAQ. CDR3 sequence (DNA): TGTGCCAGCAGCTTCCGGGCAGGGCTCACAGATACGCAGTATTTT. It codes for CASSFRAGLTDTQYF.

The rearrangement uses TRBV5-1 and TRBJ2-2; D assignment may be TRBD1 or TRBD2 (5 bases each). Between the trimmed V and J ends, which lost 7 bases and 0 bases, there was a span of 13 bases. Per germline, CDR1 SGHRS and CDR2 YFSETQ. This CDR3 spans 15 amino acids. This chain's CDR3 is CASGRGDANTGELFF. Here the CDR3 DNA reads TGCGCCAGCGGACGGGGCGACGCGAACACCGGGGAGCTGTTTTTT.